This is a list of T cell receptor beta chains from one sample in a study of Graves' ophthalmopathy and Graves' hyperthyroidism. Via MiXCR, TCRdb re-called the multiplex PCR reads, giving one row per CDR3 protein. The data contain more than 1,000,000 distinct CDR3 sequences, roughly two fifths of them seen just once; the ten biggest clones take up over 8.5%. The sample comprised peripheral blood or thyroid tissue (not recorded which). The receptors come from an adult man with Graves' hyperthyroidism. Both conserved end residues are part of each CDR3. Each record gives: D gene, V gene, CDR3 length, J gene, clone size, CDR3 protein, CDR3 DNA. A D gene is named only where the DNA matches it firmly. Rows give clone size only sometimes, using once, few, many, or a class for an expanded clone.

-	TRBV11-2	15	TRBJ2-7	many	CASSTGYSPLYEQYF	TGTGCCAGCAGCACCGGTTACTCACCTCTCTACGAGCAGTACTTC
TRBD1	TRBV11-1	15	TRBJ2-7	-	CASSTTQGATYEQYF	TGTGCCAGCAGCACCACTCAGGGGGCTACCTACGAGCAGTACTTC
TRBD1	TRBV15	14	TRBJ1-5	-	CATSMTGFTQPQHF	TGTGCCACCAGCATGACAGGGTTTACTCAGCCCCAGCATTTT
TRBD1	TRBV6-1	12	TRBJ2-7	many	CASVRTGREQYF	TGTGCCAGCGTTCGGACAGGGCGCGAGCAGTACTTC
TRBD1	TRBV12-3/TRBV12-4	16	TRBJ1-1	-	CASSRGMDRGRTEAFF	TGTGCCAGCAGCCGAGGGATGGACAGGGGAAGGACTGAAGCTTTCTTT
TRBD1	TRBV7-2	14	TRBJ1-4	many	CASSQAGTGSELFF	TGTGCCAGCAGCCAAGCCGGGACAGGGTCGGAACTGTTTTTT
-	TRBV15	14	TRBJ1-6	many	CATSRERGSVALHF	TGTGCCACCAGCAGAGAGCGGGGTTCGGTGGCCCTCCACTTT
TRBD1	TRBV12-3/TRBV12-4	15	TRBJ1-5	few	CASSVAGTANQPQHF	TGTGCCAGCAGTGTGGCCGGGACAGCCAATCAGCCCCAGCATTTT
-	TRBV15	16	TRBJ1-5	many	CATSRVGLGAGQPQHF	TGTGCCACCAGCAGAGTAGGTCTGGGGGCAGGCCAGCCCCAGCATTTT
-	TRBV7-9	15	TRBJ1-4	many	CASSSAGQNNEKLFF	TGTGCCAGCAGCTCCGCCGGACAGAATAATGAAAAACTGTTTTTT
-	TRBV20-1	13	TRBJ1-2	few	CSAPGKHYYGYTF	TGCAGTGCTCCTGGAAAACATTACTATGGCTACACCTTC
TRBD1	TRBV5-1	14	TRBJ1-4	many	CASSLEGGREKLFF	TGCGCCAGCAGCTTGGAAGGGGGCAGAGAAAAACTGTTTTTT
TRBD1	TRBV20-1	15	TRBJ2-5	-	CSARDGQGERETQYF	TGCAGTGCTAGAGACGGACAGGGGGAAAGAGAGACCCAGTACTTC
TRBD1	TRBV19	15	TRBJ1-5	-	CASSRQDRVEQPQHF	TGTGCCAGTAGTCGACAAGACAGGGTCGAACAGCCCCAGCATTTT
-	TRBV7-8	16	TRBJ1-4	once	CASSLGGAQTNEKLFF	TGTGCCAGCAGCTTAGGAGGGGCTCAAACTAATGAAAAACTGTTTTTT
TRBD2	TRBV7-9	17	TRBJ2-2	-	CASSDPGLAGHLGELFF	TGTGCCAGCAGCGATCCGGGACTAGCGGGCCATCTGGGGGAGCTGTTTTTT
TRBD1	TRBV25-1	13	TRBJ1-2	many	CASRGQGASGYTF	TGTGCCAGCAGGGGACAGGGGGCTTCTGGCTACACCTTC
-	TRBV5-5	13	TRBJ2-7	-	CASLQQGRNEQYF	TGTGCCAGCTTACAACAGGGGAGGAACGAGCAGTACTTC
TRBD1	TRBV9	20	TRBJ1-6	-	CASSSFRDRGRNVGFSPLHF	TGTGCCAGCAGCTCCTTCCGGGACAGGGGGCGAAATGTGGGATTTTCACCCCTCCACTTT
-	TRBV29-1	13	TRBJ2-7	many	CSIFTLASYEQYF	TGCAGCATTTTCACCTTGGCGAGCTACGAGCAGTACTTC
TRBD1	TRBV7-9	19	TRBJ2-6	many	CASSPTGTGGSSGANVLTF	TGTGCCAGCAGCCCAACCGGGACAGGGGGAAGCTCTGGGGCCAACGTCCTGACTTTC
TRBD1	TRBV20-1	14	TRBJ2-7	-	CSASWGTGTYEQYF	TGCAGTGCTAGTTGGGGGACAGGCACCTACGAGCAGTACTTC
-	TRBV12-3/TRBV12-4	15	TRBJ1-1	few	CASSRGRLGNTEAFF	TGTGCCAGCAGCCGAGGTCGCCTGGGTAATACTGAAGCTTTCTTT
-	TRBV20-1	13	TRBJ2-5	-	CSAQGTLGETQYF	TGCAGTGCCCAGGGGACCCTGGGAGAGACCCAGTACTTC
TRBD1	TRBV11-1	18	TRBJ1-2	once	CASSRTGGMAPVNYGYTF	TGTGCCAGCAGCCGGACAGGGGGCATGGCCCCTGTAAACTATGGCTACACCTTC
-	TRBV6-5	11	TRBJ1-2	many	CASRTQGVYTF	TGTGCCAGCAGGACCCAGGGAGTCTACACCTTC
TRBD2	TRBV7-8	14	TRBJ2-5	many	CASSLAGRQETQYF	TGCGCCAGCAGCTTAGCGGGACGGCAAGAGACCCAGTACTTC
-	TRBV29-1	12	TRBJ2-3	-	CSARAAKDTQYF	TGCAGCGCCAGGGCAGCTAAAGATACGCAGTATTTT
-	TRBV20-1	13	TRBJ2-7	many	CSATPGGSYEQYF	TGCAGTGCCACCCCCGGTGGGAGTTACGAGCAGTACTTC
-	TRBV20-1	13	TRBJ2-7	few	CSATTGPDYEQYF	TGCAGTGCGACGACAGGCCCCGACTACGAGCAGTACTTC
TRBD1	TRBV10-3	14	TRBJ2-7	-	CASTRTGTSYEQYF	TGTGCCAGCACCAGGACAGGGACATCCTACGAGCAGTACTTC
TRBD2	TRBV12-3/TRBV12-4	15	TRBJ2-7	many	CASSRTSGSANEQYF	TGTGCCAGCAGCCGAACTAGCGGGAGTGCCAACGAGCAGTACTTC
-	TRBV20-1	13	TRBJ2-7	-	CSALSRGPNEQYF	TGCAGTGCCTTATCCCGGGGGCCCAACGAGCAGTACTTC
TRBD1	TRBV24-1	15	TRBJ2-3	-	CATGDGQGDTDTQYF	TGTGCCACCGGAGACGGACAGGGAGACACAGATACGCAGTATTTT
-	TRBV5-1	16	TRBJ2-5	many	CASSFIPRGHQETQYF	TGCGCCAGCAGCTTCATCCCGCGGGGGCATCAAGAGACCCAGTACTTC
-	TRBV6-6	14	TRBJ2-7	many	CASRRTQNVYEQYF	TGTGCCAGCAGGCGGACACAGAACGTCTACGAGCAGTACTTC
TRBD2	TRBV7-2	16	TRBJ2-2	many	CASSAWTSGMVGELFF	TGTGCCAGCAGCGCGTGGACTAGCGGGATGGTCGGGGAGCTGTTTTTT
-	TRBV7-9	14	TRBJ1-1	many	CASSLADSVEEAFF	TGTGCCAGCAGCTTAGCCGATTCCGTCGAGGAAGCTTTCTTT
-	TRBV20-1	16	TRBJ2-2	few	CSARDTNGANTGELFF	TGCAGTGCTAGAGACACTAACGGGGCGAACACCGGGGAGCTGTTTTTT
-	TRBV9	15	TRBJ2-5	-	CASSIAEGPGGTQYF	TGTGCCAGCAGTATAGCGGAGGGGCCCGGGGGGACCCAGTACTTC
-	TRBV29-1	14	TRBJ1-1	few	CSVGMRARNTEAFF	TGCAGCGTCGGAATGCGGGCCAGGAACACTGAAGCTTTCTTT
TRBD1	TRBV11-1	15	TRBJ2-7	-	CASSLYRGLAYEQYF	TGTGCCAGCAGCTTATACAGGGGGCTGGCCTACGAGCAGTACTTC
-	TRBV5-5	14	TRBJ1-1	-	CASSQEIIATEAFF	TGTGCCAGCAGCCAAGAAATTATCGCGACTGAAGCTTTCTTT
TRBD1	TRBV3-1	15	TRBJ1-1	-	CASSKRTGMNTEAFF	TGTGCCAGCAGCAAGCGGACAGGGATGAACACTGAAGCTTTCTTT
-	TRBV5-5	15	TRBJ1-1	few	CAVNRDTFSNTEAFF	TGTGCCGTTAACCGGGACACCTTTTCGAACACTGAAGCTTTCTTT
-	TRBV15	15	TRBJ1-5	few	CATSRSRDGGQPQHF	TGTGCCACCAGCAGAAGCCGAGACGGCGGTCAGCCCCAGCATTTT
TRBD2	TRBV5-4	16	TRBJ2-2	-	CAGSQGTSGGTGELFF	TGCGCCGGCAGCCAGGGGACTAGCGGGGGCACCGGGGAGCTGTTTTTT
TRBD1	TRBV12-3/TRBV12-4	14	TRBJ1-2	many	CASSPARTGYGYTF	TGTGCCAGCAGTCCCGCAAGGACAGGGTACGGCTACACCTTC
-	TRBV29-1	12	TRBJ1-1	-	CSAQRGSTEAFF	TGCAGCGCCCAGAGAGGGAGTACTGAAGCTTTCTTT
TRBD1	TRBV29-1	12	TRBJ2-7	many	CSVRPQGNEQYF	TGCAGCGTTAGACCACAGGGGAACGAGCAGTACTTC
-	TRBV5-1	11	TRBJ2-7	many	CASSLREEQYF	TGCGCCAGCAGCCTGAGGGAGGAGCAGTACTTC
TRBD1	TRBV25-1	14	TRBJ1-1	few	CASSEPQGGTEAFF	TGTGCCAGCAGTGAACCGCAGGGGGGCACTGAAGCTTTCTTT
-	TRBV20-1	16	TRBJ1-6	many	CSARAGTLSYNSPLHF	TGCAGTGCTAGAGCCGGGACACTGTCCTATAATTCACCCCTCCACTTT
TRBD1	TRBV12-3/TRBV12-4	15	TRBJ1-5	-	CASSFGTGVNQPQHF	TGTGCCAGCAGTTTTGGGACAGGTGTTAATCAGCCCCAGCATTTT
TRBD1	TRBV7-9	15	TRBJ1-3	-	CASSSTGGRGNTIYF	TGTGCCAGCAGCTCGACAGGGGGCCGTGGAAACACCATATATTTT
-	TRBV12-3/TRBV12-4	13	TRBJ1-1	many	CASSFPEHTEAFF	TGTGCCAGCAGTTTTCCAGAACACACTGAAGCTTTCTTT
TRBD1	TRBV10-3	18	TRBJ2-6	many	CAISWTGKVESGANVLTF	TGTGCCATCAGCTGGACAGGGAAGGTGGAGTCTGGGGCCAACGTCCTGACTTTC
TRBD1	TRBV11-2	16	TRBJ2-1	few	CASSPYRDRGRIEQFF	TGTGCCAGCAGCCCGTATCGGGACAGGGGACGCATTGAGCAGTTCTTC
TRBD2	TRBV7-2	15	TRBJ2-7	many	CASSISGGASYEQYF	TGTGCCAGCAGCATTAGCGGGGGGGCCTCCTACGAGCAGTACTTC
TRBD1	TRBV7-2	16	TRBJ1-1	once	CASSPGTGSMNTEAFF	TGTGCCAGCAGCCCCGGGACAGGGAGCATGAACACTGAAGCTTTCTTT